The sample holds one count of the clone carrying this TCR beta chain. Measured with immunoSEQ multiplex PCR; TCRdb has only the in-frame clones, and not every one. The sample holds 78,000 or so clones, about 92% seen once. This sample was taken from a study of OX40 agonist ivuxolimab in advanced cancers. Study-wide background: Every 2 weeks, patients got intravenous ivuxolimab at one of six dose levels (0.01-10 mg/kg).

V lost 1 base to trimming and J lost 0 bases, with 10 bases between them. Looked up from germline, CDR1 is SEHNR and CDR2 is FQNEAQ (reference sequence). The CDR3 covers 15 residues. This rearrangement joins TRBV7-9 to TRBJ2-7; D is uncertain. The receptor's source is an adult with an advanced solid tumor such as melanoma, head and neck, liver or kidney cancer. The specimen comprised CD4+ or CD8+ T cells sorted from blood, sampled in a trial of the OX40 agonist ivuxolimab. The CDR3: CASSLVPDLSYEQYF. CDR3 in DNA: TGTGCCAGCAGCTTAGTTCCGGACCTCTCCTACGAGCAGTACTTC. The entire variable domain, with the rest obtained from reference TRBV7-9 and TRBJ2-7, is as follows: DTGVSQNPRHKITKRGQNVTFRCDPISEHNRLYWYRQTLGQGPEFLTYFQNEAQLEKSRLLSDRFSAERPKGSFSTLEIQRTEQGDSAMYLCASSLVPDLSYEQYFGPGTRLTVT.